Following are 2 T cell receptor beta chains from one sample sequenced in a study of prognosis after radiotherapy for stage I lung cancer. From genomic DNA, TCR beta CDR3 was amplified by two-round multiplex PCR. Individual primers that were specific to each TRBV and TRBJ gene served in first-round PCR. TCRdb recomputed calls from the multiplex PCR reads with MiXCR, one row per CDR3 protein. The data hold fewer than 65,000 distinct CDR3 sequences, with about 35% observed a single time. Sequences were derived from PBMCs, sampled before or after stereotactic body radiation therapy (not recorded which). Source of these receptors: a donor aged 50 or older with non-small cell lung cancer.

This clonotype was seen ten or more times. The chain links TRBV4-3 to TRBJ2-1, with D possibly TRBD2 on 5 matching bases. The V gene's germline CDR1 is LGHNA and CDR2 YSLEER. This CDR3 has 13 amino acids. The ends were cut back, 0 bases at V and 10 bases at J, with 10 bases in the middle. The CDR3, as DNA: TGCGCCAGCAGCCAAGATGAGAGGGAAGAGCAGTTCTTC. This sequence encodes CASSQDEREEQFF.

The chain couples TRBV28 to TRBJ2-7, with D tentatively TRBD2 (5 bases). V was trimmed by 6 bases and J by 3 bases, leaving 18 bases between them. The CDR3 length is 15 residues. CDR1 and CDR2 from the germline V gene are MDHEN and SYDVKM. The CDR3 DNA reads as TGTGCCAGCAGACCCTGGACGGGAAGCTTCTACGAGCAGTACTTC. Amino acids: CASRPWTGSFYEQYF.